This T cell receptor beta chain originates from a study of T cell repertoires in cytomegalovirus infection (dated 2019 in TCRdb). Regarding the study in general: The peptide stimulations were aimed at well-studied HLA-B-restricted epitopes as well as recently identified HLA-C-restricted CMV epitopes, whose presentation resists viral immunomodulation. Donor HLA type was relevant to the analysis, because carriage of CMV infection together with the matching HLA type was indicated by public TCR beta signatures.

The sequencer listed for this sample is Illumina HiSeq 1500. TCRdb reworked the public reads: Q25 trimming with fastp, MiXCR clone assembly, productive beta chains retained. For every CDR3 protein sequence, its rows merge into one entry that carries the most common genes and DNA. The table for this sample lists 380,000 or so distinct CDR3 sequences; about a third of them were counted only once. The top ten clones comprise roughly 13% of the sample. This clonotype has a handful of counts. Its recognized antigen is unknown. Base qualities are missing; no much larger clone stands one base away. The paper's findings and limits, for the study overall: The ex vivo response was dominated by HLA-C-restricted CMV-specific TCR beta clonotypes, which also provided the single most frequent clonotype in two of eight donors. Carriers of CMV infection plus the relevant HLA type were discriminated by the cumulative frequency of public TCR beta family members in the study cohort and in an independent roughly 380-donor cohort.

V and J lose 5 bases and 0 bases, and a span of 12 bases separates them. CDR1 and CDR2 were assigned from the germline V gene as SGHVS and FQNEAQ. From the cysteine up to the phenylalanine, the CDR3 has a length of 15 residues. Only the CDR3 part of the read is kept: 45 bases, read in frame from the first base. Taken with the paper, the label for treatment or condition translates to: in vitro stimulation with specific CMV peptide epitopes to enrich CMV-specific T cells. The clonotype was recovered from a human donor in good health (CMV status not recorded). Some clones in this sample may be carry-over from other donors' samples. The sequenced sample was cultured PBMCs, obtained from culture after CMV antigen stimulation. The chain couples TRBV7-8 to TRBJ2-3, with no confidently assigned D gene. The CDR3 corresponds to CASSQAWGSTDTQYF. The nucleotide sequence is given as TGTGCCAGCAGCCAAGCTTGGGGAAGCACAGATACGCAGTATTTT. Reference TRBV7-8 and TRBJ2-3 proteins supply the regions before and after the CDR3; the full variable domain is: GAGVSQSPRYKVAKRGQDVALRCDPISGHVSLFWYQQALGQGPEFLTYFQNEAQLDKSGLPSDRFFAERPEGSVSTLKIQRTQQEDSAVYLCASSQAWGSTDTQYFGPGTRLTVL.